This T cell receptor beta chain was profiled in a study of T cells in Graves' hyperthyroidism and ophthalmopathy. Regarding the study as a whole: Blood also contained most expanded thyroid clonotypes above 0.001.

From RNA transcripts, TCR beta CDR3 regions were amplified. The TCR CDR3 was amplified in a first-round RT-PCR using the HTBI primer set. TCRdb re-analysed the multiplex PCR reads in MiXCR, keeping a single row per CDR3 protein. The data hold 400,000 to 550,000 distinct CDR3 sequences, with around an eighth observed a single time. The length of the CDR3 is 14 residues. Germline V gene lookup returns CDR1 DFQATT and CDR2 SNEGSKA (reference sequence). V shed 6 bases and J 6 bases; nucleotides not matched to a gene: 12. This clonotype was detected only a few times. What it binds is unknown. Absence of ophthalmopathy progression within 18 months defined stable Graves' hyperthyroidism. Exclusion of a patient resulted from uncontrolled infection, other autoimmune disease, pregnancy or lactation.

Sequencing was performed on blood. The genes are TRBV20-1 and TRBJ1-2; 8 positions agree with TRBD1. The sequence was collected from a woman younger than 30 with Graves' hyperthyroidism. Here the CDR3 DNA reads TGCAGTGCAGCCAGCAGGACAGGGTTGGATGGCTACACCTTC. Its translation is CSAASRTGLDGYTF.